The subject of this entry is one T cell receptor (beta chain). This sample was included in a study of T cell responses to AZD1222 COVID-19 vaccine. This CDR3 is 16 amino acids long. Germline-derived CDR1 and CDR2 are MDHEN and SYDVKM. V lost 2 bases and J lost 2, with 12 bases in between. Clones were read by immunoSEQ multiplex PCR, and TCRdb kept only the in-frame ones, dropping some. The data show about 150,000 clones, with less than 90% seen just once and 5.5% held by the top ten. This clonotype was obtained from an adult in good health. The rearrangement links TRBV28 to TRBJ1-4; perhaps TRBD1 as D (5 bases). This specimen consisted of peripheral blood, obtained on day 0 of MenACWY control vaccination. The CDR3 spells CASSLRGASTNEKLFF. CDR3 bases: TGTGCCAGCAGTTTAAGGGGAGCCTCGACTAATGAAAAACTGTTTTTT.